Presented here are 4 T cell receptor beta chains from one specimen sequenced in a study of cytomegalovirus exposure and HLA in healthy donors. PCR was performed using 60 Vbeta and 13 Jbeta primers. TCRdb's copy holds only in-frame clones and misses some; the assay was immunoSEQ multiplex PCR. This sample has 46,000 or so clones, with around 58% found just once. The specimen was PBMCs. Every receptor here comes from a man in his fifties or sixties in good health and CMV-seropositive.

This clone appeared a few times. The chain's CDR3 is CASSRLAGGYNEQFF. CDR3 sequence (DNA): TGTGCCAGCAGCCGACTAGCGGGAGGTTACAATGAGCAGTTCTTC. The chain links TRBV6-8 to TRBJ2-1; 13 positions match TRBD2. The CDR3 has 15 amino acids. The ends lost 6 bases at V and 4 bases at J; junction bases unmatched: 3. The germline V gene has CDR1 MNHGY and CDR2 SAAAGT.

As regards this clone: This specimen includes other DNA sequences encoding the same CDR3. This sequence joins TRBV6-5 and TRBJ2-2; 8 nucleotides agree with TRBD1. Germline trimming cut 8 bases from V and 7 bases from J; bases unmatched to any gene: 9. Germline CDR1 and CDR2: MNHEY and SVGAGI. The CDR3 totals 14 residues. This CDR3 is CASRLPGGGGELFF. CDR3 DNA: TGTGCCAGCCGTTTACCAGGGGGCGGCGGGGAGCTGTTTTTT.

The chain uses TRBV28 and TRBJ2-2; the match to TRBD2 covers 10 bases. The CDR3 is 15 amino acids. In germline, CDR1 is MDHEN, CDR2 SYDVKM. J gave up 4 bases and V 5 bases, and 4 bases lay outside the gene matches. The CDR3 DNA follows: TGTGCCAGCAGTGGAGCGGGAGGGATCACCGGGGAGCTGTTTTTT. Its translation is CASSGAGGITGELFF.

The V and J genes are TRBV30 and TRBJ1-1, with D unclear. The germline V gene has CDR1 GTSNPN and CDR2 SVGIG (reference sequence). The CDR3 runs 12 residues. Deletions cut 2 bases from V and 6 bases from J, with 10 bases between. Here the CDR3 reads CAWSFTFPEAFF. The CDR3 bases are TGTGCCTGGAGTTTTACATTCCCTGAAGCTTTCTTT.